The clone carrying this TCR beta chain was picked up a small number of times. Antigen unknown. These data belong to a study of cytomegalovirus exposure and HLA in healthy donors. As for the study in general: It was reported in a later analysis that the 100 to 150 validation repertoires used the same platform as the approximately 670 first-cohort repertoires.

Some clones are missing from TCRdb's copy, which holds only in-frame ones; the method was immunoSEQ multiplex PCR. The sample lists some 190,000 clones, roughly 82% occurring once. Study-wide results and caveats: Cytomegalovirus association was listed for around 180 TCR beta chains. Subsequent analysis found a tendency for first-cohort TCR clusters to co-occur within the approximately 130 validation repertoires.

The donors belonged to the roughly 110-subject validation cohort, separate from the roughly 600-subject first cohort. There are 16 residues in the CDR3. V lost 0 bases and J lost 7, with 19 bases in between. Germline assignment: CDR1 SGHDT and CDR2 YYEEEE. The receptor comes from a woman between 18 and 29 years old in good health and CMV-seronegative. The rearrangement uses TRBV5-6 and TRBJ1-2, with a weak D call TRBD1 (6 bases). The sample consisted of PBMCs. This CDR3 reads CASSLGRTADWIGYTF. The CDR3 coding sequence is TGTGCCAGCAGCTTGGGGAGGACAGCGGATTGGATTGGCTACACCTTC.